The following is a TCR beta chain sequence with its context. The antigen this receptor binds is unknown. No per-base quality is available; no much larger clone lies one base away. These data originate in a study of cytomegalovirus exposure and HLA in healthy donors (dated by TCRdb to the late 2010s). About the study as a whole: According to an earlier analysis of several hundred of the donors, 200 million or so T cells yielded 117 million unique TCR beta sequences and 276 Gb of sequence data. An earlier analysis of more than 450 of the donors used high-throughput TCR beta sequencing to judge whether each TCR beta V gene segment behaved as functional or pseudogenic. To predict cytomegalovirus infection status, the study combined high-throughput TCR immunosequencing, statistical association of individual TCRs with disease status, and machine learning. Across around 400 genotyped donors of the cohort, an average of roughly 230,000 unique TCR beta nucleotide sequences per donor were sequenced, and about a sixth of those sequences were non-productive. In a later analysis, previously published TCR beta repertoires from more than 500 donors were re-analyzed and high-resolution HLA genotyping was added so that TCR occurrence patterns could be studied. Both class I and class II loci were covered by HLA typing, at four-digit resolution. The study was designed to test whether signatures of past pathogen exposure could be identified by cataloging public T cell receptors. Donor age, sex, ethnicity and CMV serostatus were collected together with the repertoire data. The number of donors typed differed by locus, with roughly 620-630 for A, B, C, DRB1 and DQB1, around 500 for DQA1, approximately 580 for DPA1, and 450 to 480 for DPB1. Roughly 300 gigabases of sequencing data and approximately 85 million unique TCR sequences were included in an early release covering around 600 HLA-typed donors. In the later analysis, no new phenotypic data were used to find candidate immune exposures; instead, reliance was placed on TCR beta sequences and their occurrence across donors. Roughly 5 DR-DQ haplotypes were handled as single units for association and clustering, since linkage in the cohort was strong. Among the roughly 400 genotyped donors, approximately 76% belonged to the genetic ancestry cluster associated with self-reported Caucasian donors. In a later genetic analysis, genome-wide SNP genotypes for about three fifths of the roughly 670 donors were used, and that subset was treated as a discovery cohort. Every repertoire in the discovery cohort had been generated on one and the same sequencing platform. Besides the first cohort of roughly 660 subjects, a separate validation cohort made up of over a hundred different subjects was used. The study profiled the T cell repertoires of 500 to 800 subjects by immunosequencing and related them to cytomegalovirus serostatus. Overall study results and their limits: At a false discovery rate of 0.05, a later analysis linked about 17,000 TCR beta sequences to specific HLA alleles. A further reported finding was that TCR beta sequences accurately predicted the HLA-A and HLA-B alleles for most subjects in the first cohort. The classifier was reported to diagnose cytomegalovirus status with high specificity and sensitivity in both the original cohort and the validation cohort. In a later analysis, TCR association rates were found to vary across HLA loci, with the most associated TCRs seen for DRB1 alleles and the fewest for HLA-C alleles. Compared with the approximately 670-donor mean, donors in an Asian-associated ancestry cluster had fewer N-insertions in productive TCRs, according to a later genetic analysis. HLA typing was unavailable for some donors at each locus, so association tests used only the typed subset. The 87-base-pair reads could not distinguish some IMGT-functional V segments, including TRBV6-2 and TRBV6-3, so those segments were excluded. An earlier analysis of some 560 of the donors showed that most TCR beta V segments appeared in productive rearrangements either about 87% or about 30% of the time, which broadly matched IMGT annotations. A later analysis reported that several top co-occurrence clusters appeared linked to parvovirus B19, influenza, CMV and Epstein-Barr virus. In vitro tests confirmed that three of the cytomegalovirus-associated TCR beta chains recognize cytomegalovirus antigens. A later genetic analysis associated a missense DCLRE1C variant with V-gene and J-gene trimming of TCR beta chains, and an independent cohort replicated the association. In this cohort, only TCR beta chains were sequenced, and detectable features were limited by the absence of alpha or paired-chain data. Compared with equally common non-associated chains, HLA-associated TCR beta chains in a later analysis were more clonally expanded and had lower generation probabilities. A cluster of highly shared sequence variants was judged likely to be a technical artifact of the sequencing pipeline. Correlated functional status among segregating V segments might be attributable to linkage disequilibrium, but an unknown experimental factor could not be ruled out. A total of about 180 TCR beta chains were listed by the study as associated with cytomegalovirus. The earlier analysis of about 600 of the donors excluded 15 to 20 rarely observed V segments, including chromosome 9 orphons, because counts were too low. Strong co-occurrence of HLA alleles, especially DR and DQ, made assigning TCR associations to individual alleles difficult. According to the authors, the approach could potentially be generalized to other disease states and immunological phenotypes. Presence/absence analyses assumed roughly uniform sequencing depth across donors, an assumption that may not hold. The only immune exposure information available for the cohort was CMV serostatus. Most CMV-associated TCR beta chains appeared to be HLA-restricted in a later analysis, and the HLA associations seemed to be driven largely by CMV exposure. Most TCR sequences were seen in very few donors, while some public TCRs were found in many individuals.

Libraries came from the immunoSEQ multiplex PCR assay. The multiplex PCR relied on a mix of 60 forward primers for TCR Vbeta segments and 13 reverse primers for TCR Jbeta segments. A multiplex PCR assay on genomic DNA amplified the CDR3 region of rearranged TCR beta genes. Amplified TCR beta libraries were sequenced as 87-base-pair reads on the Illumina HiSeq System. The study's own analysis went as follows. A later analysis tallied 80 million to 95 million unique TCR beta chains across the 550 to 850 repertoires, and some 10 million of those chains were shared by two or more donors. A nearest-neighbor algorithm error-corrected the raw reads and collapsed the reads into unique sequences, merging closely related sequences to remove PCR and sequencing errors. V, D and J gene segments were assigned by aligning CDR3 sequences to IMGT reference sequences. For a sequence to be retained, a match of at least six nucleotides to both a V gene segment and a J gene segment was required. Rearrangements were called productive when the CDR3 lacked stop codons and stayed in frame with V and J; all others were non-productive. CDR3 was defined by IMGT convention, running from the second conserved V-encoded cysteine to the conserved J-encoded phenylalanine. The earlier analysis of 587 of the donors excluded sequences that lacked an unambiguous match to a single V gene segment. An earlier analysis of several hundred of the donors called V segments functional above 56.7% productive rearrangements and segregating when the between-donor standard deviation exceeded 5%. A statistical classification framework was built for diagnosing cytomegalovirus status from the catalog of TCR beta chain sequences. In a later analysis, TCR nucleotide sequences were compared against IMGT/GENE-DB human TR gene sequences so that V and J genes could be assigned. The TCRdist pipeline was used in a later analysis to assign CDR3 sequences and most-parsimonious VDJ recombination scenarios. In a later analysis, each TCR beta chain was defined by its CDR3 amino acid sequence together with its V-gene family, and reads without a unique V-gene family were excluded. As a way to deal with suspected cross-contamination and a sequencing artifact, a later analysis dropped 592 nucleotide sequences that were highly shared and had low generation probability. A later analysis calculated a clonal expansion index for each public chain from normalized within-repertoire ranks of inferred template counts. In a later analysis, generation probabilities were computed using a VDJ recombination model fitted to out-of-frame rearrangements, and the results were checked against IGoR. A later analysis scored TCR-TCR, TCR-HLA and TCR-CMV co-occurrence with hypergeometric tests, applying a repertoire-size bias correction to TCR pairs. To estimate false discovery rates, a later analysis permuted the HLA or CMV assignments 20 times. In a later analysis, co-occurring TCRs were grouped using DBSCAN, and TCRdist sequence similarity was added for clustering within HLA-allele-positive subsets. Co-occurrence clustering excluded repertoires with fewer than 30,000 or more than 120,000 public chains, plus five with anomalous nucleotide sharing. The table was pulled from immuneACCESS by TCRdb, which kept in-frame rearrangements only. Such tables lose some clones; where checked, under half of the loss comes from unresolved V genes, and the rest has no known cause. D and trimming were read from the DNA, whereas the V and J calls and clone size are those reported in that table. The sample table shows 130,000 or so clones, and approximately 84% are seen once. The ten largest make up around 1.5% of the sample.

From the cysteine up to the phenylalanine, the CDR3 has a length of 15 residues. Only the CDR3 portion is preserved as DNA: 45 bases, with reading frame beginning at the first base. The V end gives up 3 bases and the J end 6 bases, leaving 8 bases in the junction not matched to a gene. CDR1 and CDR2 were assigned from the germline V gene as MGHRA and YSYEKL. The cohort comprised more than 550 healthy bone marrow donors. At the time of sampling, every cohort member was nominally healthy, though immune exposures that went unrecorded were likely present. The donor was CMV seronegative and was included in the group of several hundred seronegative cohort members. Every donor gave a peripheral blood sample, and the peripheral blood mononuclear cells from that sample were used for TCR beta sequencing. The Qiagen DNeasy Blood Extraction Kit was used to extract genomic DNA from the blood cell samples.

The sequencing sample was made of PBMCs. The chain joins TRBV4-1 to TRBJ2-7; 10 middle bases align to TRBD2. This clonotype was obtained from a woman aged 18 to 35 in good health and CMV-seronegative. In nucleotides, the sequence is TGCGCCAGCAGCCACCTTGGAGGGACTAGCGCCGAGCAGTACTTC. This sequence encodes CASSHLGGTSAEQYF.